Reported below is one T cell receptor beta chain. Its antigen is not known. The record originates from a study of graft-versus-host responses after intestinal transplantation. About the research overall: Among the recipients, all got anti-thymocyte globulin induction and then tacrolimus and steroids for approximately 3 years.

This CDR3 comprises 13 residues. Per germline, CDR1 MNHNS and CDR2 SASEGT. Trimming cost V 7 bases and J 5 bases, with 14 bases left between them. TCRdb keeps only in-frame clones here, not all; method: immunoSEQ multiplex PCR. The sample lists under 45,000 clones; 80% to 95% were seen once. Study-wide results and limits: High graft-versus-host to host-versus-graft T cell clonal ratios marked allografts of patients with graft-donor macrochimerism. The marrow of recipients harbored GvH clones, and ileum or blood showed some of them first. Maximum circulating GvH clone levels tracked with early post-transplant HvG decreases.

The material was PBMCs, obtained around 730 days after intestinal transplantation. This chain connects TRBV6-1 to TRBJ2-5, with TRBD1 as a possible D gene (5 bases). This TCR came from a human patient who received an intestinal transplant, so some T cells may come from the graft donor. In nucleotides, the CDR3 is TGTGCCAGCACCAGGGTCGTGGAGGAGACCCAGTACTTC. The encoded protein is CASTRVVEETQYF.